This is a list of T cell receptor beta chains from one sample in a study of T cells in Graves' hyperthyroidism and ophthalmopathy. MiXCR, applied by TCRdb to the multiplex PCR reads, yields one record per CDR3 protein. The data hold approximately 700,000 distinct CDR3 sequences, with less than 20% observed a single time. The sequenced sample was blood. The receptors come from a man between 18 and 29 years old with Graves' hyperthyroidism. Each CDR3 is given with its conserved first and last residue. A D gene is named only where the DNA matches it firmly. For some rows the clone size is stated as once, few or many, or as a class when expanded; others skip it.

abundance	d_gene	j_gene	v_gene	CDR3nt	CDR3aa
.	.	TRBJ2-2	TRBV6-2/TRBV6-3	TGTGCCAGCAGTTACTATGGGGCGGGGGAGCTGTTTTTT	CASSYYGAGELFF
few	.	TRBJ2-7	TRBV7-9	TGTGCCAGCAGCTTAAATACTATCGACGAGCAGTACTTC	CASSLNTIDEQYF
.	TRBD1	TRBJ1-5	TRBV6-2/TRBV6-3	TGTGCCAGCAGACCTTACGGACAGGGGGGCAATCAGCCCCAGCATTTT	CASRPYGQGGNQPQHF
once	TRBD2	TRBJ2-3	TRBV28	TGTGCCAGCAGTTTTAGGACGGGAGGGCAGGAGCCGAGCACAGATACGCAGTATTTT	CASSFRTGGQEPSTDTQYF
few	.	TRBJ1-2	TRBV10-3	TGTGCCATCAGTGGCGTTGGAGGCGGGGGCTACACCTTC	CAISGVGGGGYTF
many	.	TRBJ2-1	TRBV20-1	TGCAGTGCTACAATTCTCGGGGCGGGATTTCGGAATGAGCAGTTCTTC	CSATILGAGFRNEQFF
.	.	TRBJ1-5	TRBV10-3	TGTGCCACGACGGACAAACTAAATCAGCCCCAGCATTTT	CATTDKLNQPQHF
.	.	TRBJ2-7	TRBV7-2	TGTGCCAGCAGCTTCTCCCGGGTAGTCTACGAGCAGTACTTC	CASSFSRVVYEQYF
.	TRBD2	TRBJ2-7	TRBV30	TGTGCCTGGAGGGAAGGACTAGCTGTCACCTACGAGCAGTACTTC	CAWREGLAVTYEQYF
many	.	TRBJ2-5	TRBV24-1	TGTGCCACCAGTGATTTTGGGCCGATAGTCGGGCAAGAGACCCAGTACTTC	CATSDFGPIVGQETQYF
many	TRBD2	TRBJ2-3	TRBV7-3	TGTGCCAGCAGCGAAATTCTGGGAGGGCTGACAGATACGCAGTATTTT	CASSEILGGLTDTQYF
.	.	TRBJ2-7	TRBV3-1	TGTGCCAGCAGCCAAGGGAATGGGGACTACGAGCAGTACTTC	CASSQGNGDYEQYF
many	TRBD1	TRBJ2-7	TRBV20-1	TGCAGTGCAAGGACAGGCTCCTACGAGCAGTACTTC	CSARTGSYEQYF
.	TRBD1	TRBJ2-7	TRBV14	TGTGCCAGCAGCCATGACAGGGGAGGCGAGCAGTACTTC	CASSHDRGGEQYF
.	.	TRBJ2-7	TRBV3-1	TGTGCCAGCAGCCCACCTGGGGTCCGTAGGCCCCAGATGAGGGAGCAGTACTTC	CASSPPGVRRPQMREQYF
few	.	TRBJ2-3	TRBV20-1	TGCAGTGCCCTAACCCCTAGCACAGATACGCAGTATTTT	CSALTPSTDTQYF
few	.	TRBJ2-7	TRBV7-9	TGTGCCAGCAGCGATACGGGCTACGAGCAGTACTTC	CASSDTGYEQYF
.	TRBD1	TRBJ2-2	TRBV10-2	TGCGCCAGCAGGGGGGGACAGGGCAAGTTGGACACCGGGGAGCTGTTTTTT	CASRGGQGKLDTGELFF
.	.	TRBJ2-7	TRBV14	TGTGCCAGCAGCCAAGCAGGGCGTCCCTACGAGCAGTACTTC	CASSQAGRPYEQYF
few	TRBD2	TRBJ2-3	TRBV7-8	TGTGCCAGCAGCCGTGGACTAGCGGGAGGATATCGGACAGATACGCAGTATTTT	CASSRGLAGGYRTDTQYF
few	TRBD2	TRBJ2-1	TRBV18	TGTGCCAGCTCATCCGACTTTAGCGGGAGTGCCTACAATGAGCAGTTCTTC	CASSSDFSGSAYNEQFF
many	TRBD2	TRBJ2-1	TRBV30	TGTGCCTGGAGAAGGGGACTAGCGGAACACAATGAGCAGTTCTTC	CAWRRGLAEHNEQFF
.	.	TRBJ2-1	TRBV20-1	TGCAGTGCTAGTTCTGGACTACCTTACGGCAATGAGCAGTTCTTC	CSASSGLPYGNEQFF
many	.	TRBJ2-7	TRBV30	TGTGCCTGGAGGTCACCCCTTGGGCAGTACTTC	CAWRSPLGQYF
many	.	TRBJ1-1	TRBV28	TGTGCCTCATGGGGTGGGAGGACTGAAGCTTTCTTT	CASWGGRTEAFF
few	TRBD2	TRBJ2-1	TRBV20-1	TGCAGTGTCCCGATAGCGGGAGGGCCTGGTAATGAGCAGTTCTTC	CSVPIAGGPGNEQFF
many	TRBD1	TRBJ2-7	TRBV20-1	TGCAGTGCTAGGCGGGACAGGGTCTCCTACGAGCAGTACTTC	CSARRDRVSYEQYF
.	.	TRBJ2-5	TRBV2	TGTGCCAGCAGCAGCGCAGGCAGGGCAGACCAGTACTTC	CASSSAGRADQYF
many	.	TRBJ2-3	TRBV7-2	TGTGCCAGCAGCTCTTCCTTCCGTACAGATACGCAGTATTTT	CASSSSFRTDTQYF
few	.	TRBJ1-3	TRBV30	TGTGCCTGGAGTTCGTGGGGGGCTGGAAACACCATATATTTT	CAWSSWGAGNTIYF
.	.	TRBJ1-5	TRBV28	TGTGCCAGCAGTCCTCGGCAGGGGATAGTGAATCAGCCCCAGCATTTT	CASSPRQGIVNQPQHF
many	.	TRBJ1-2	TRBV12-3/TRBV12-4	TGTGCCAGCAGTTTTGGGGGGTATGGCTACACCTTC	CASSFGGYGYTF
.	.	TRBJ2-7	TRBV13	TGTGCCAGCAGCTTAGACGCTAGGGACGAGCAGTACTTC	CASSLDARDEQYF
few	.	TRBJ2-7	TRBV4-1	TGCGCCAGCAGCCAAGTAAGCGGGGAGCAGTACTTC	CASSQVSGEQYF
many	TRBD2	TRBJ2-3	TRBV28	TGTGCCAGCAGTTTTTATGGCGGGAGTTATAGCACAGATACGCAGTATTTT	CASSFYGGSYSTDTQYF
.	TRBD2	TRBJ2-1	TRBV7-2	TGTGCCAGCAGCTTGATCAGCGGGAGCAACAATGAGCAGTTCTTC	CASSLISGSNNEQFF
many	TRBD1	TRBJ2-7	TRBV7-7	TGTGCCAGCAGCTGGAGACAGGGTCACGAGCAGTACTTC	CASSWRQGHEQYF
many	TRBD2	TRBJ2-5	TRBV18	TGTGCCAGCTCACCAGAGGCGGGAGTAGAGACCCAGTACTTC	CASSPEAGVETQYF
.	.	TRBJ2-7	TRBV5-1	TGCGCCAGCAGCCCGGGGGCAGTAACCCACGAGCAGTACTTC	CASSPGAVTHEQYF
.	.	TRBJ2-7	TRBV19	TGTGCCAGTAGTAACAGGGTCCAAACCTACGAGCAGTACTTC	CASSNRVQTYEQYF
.	.	TRBJ2-7	TRBV4-1	TGCGCCAGCAGCCAAAAATTGACAGTCTCCTACGAGCAGTACTTC	CASSQKLTVSYEQYF
many	.	TRBJ1-1	TRBV3-1	TGTGCCAGCAGCCAAGTTGTAGGCAGGGTGGGCACTGAAGCTTTCTTT	CASSQVVGRVGTEAFF
many	.	TRBJ2-5	TRBV5-8	TGTGCCAGCAGCTTGGACCGGCAGGAGACCCAGTACTTC	CASSLDRQETQYF
few	.	TRBJ1-3	TRBV20-1	TGCAGTGCTGCCCGACCCTTGGGAAACACCATATATTTT	CSAARPLGNTIYF
few	.	TRBJ2-2	TRBV20-1	TGCAGTGCTAGCAGAGGGAACACCGGGGAGCTGTTTTTT	CSASRGNTGELFF
many	.	TRBJ2-1	TRBV20-1	TGCAGTGCTAGGAGGGTATCTAATGACAATGAGCAGTTCTTC	CSARRVSNDNEQFF
.	.	TRBJ2-6	TRBV6-1	TGTGCCAGCAGTGATATGAGCTCTGGGGCCAACGTCCTGACTTTC	CASSDMSSGANVLTF
many	.	TRBJ2-5	TRBV6-5	TGTGCCAGCAGTTACTCGATCGGGCTGCAAGAGACCCAGTACTTC	CASSYSIGLQETQYF
few	.	TRBJ2-7	TRBV19	TGTGCCAGTAGTACGTTCGGGCAGGGCGGCGAGCAGTACTTC	CASSTFGQGGEQYF
.	.	TRBJ2-2	TRBV7-9	TGTGCCAGGGACAGGAACACCGGGGAGCTGTTTTTT	CARDRNTGELFF
few	TRBD2	TRBJ2-2	TRBV20-1	TGCAGTGCTAGCGATACTAGCGGGAGGGCGGGGGAGCTGTTTTTT	CSASDTSGRAGELFF
.	.	TRBJ2-3	TRBV5-1	TGCGCCAGCAGCTTGGCCTTTATGGAGGATACGCAGTATTTT	CASSLAFMEDTQYF
many	TRBD1	TRBJ2-1	TRBV18	TGTGCCAGCTCACCTTGGGACAGGGTCAATGAGCAGTTCTTC	CASSPWDRVNEQFF
many	TRBD1	TRBJ1-1	TRBV28	TGTGCCAGCAGCAGGGACAGGGTGGTTACTGAAGCTTTCTTT	CASSRDRVVTEAFF
.	TRBD2	TRBJ2-1	TRBV6-1	TGTGCCAGCAGATACCCCCTAGCGGGAGGGTCGTTAGATGAGCAGTTCTTC	CASRYPLAGGSLDEQFF